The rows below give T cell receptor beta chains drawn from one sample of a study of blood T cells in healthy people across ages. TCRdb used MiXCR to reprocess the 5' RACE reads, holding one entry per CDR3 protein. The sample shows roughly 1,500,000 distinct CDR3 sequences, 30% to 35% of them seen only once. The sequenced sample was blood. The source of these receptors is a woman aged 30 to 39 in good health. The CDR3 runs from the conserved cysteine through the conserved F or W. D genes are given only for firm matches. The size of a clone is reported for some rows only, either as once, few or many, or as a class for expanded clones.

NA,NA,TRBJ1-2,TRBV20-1,CSADGGAEKYGYTF,TGCAGTGCCGACGGGGGTGCGGAAAAATATGGCTACACCTTC
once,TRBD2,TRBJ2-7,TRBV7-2,CASSLFLGRTYEQYF,TGTGCCAGCAGCTTATTTCTCGGGAGGACCTACGAGCAGTACTTC
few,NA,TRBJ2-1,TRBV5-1,CASSLAGRAGNNEQFF,TGCGCCAGCAGCTTGGCCGGTCGGGCGGGGAACAATGAGCAGTTCTTC
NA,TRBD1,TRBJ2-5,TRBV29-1,CSVAPGQQETQYF,TGCAGCGTAGCCCCGGGACAGCAAGAGACCCAGTACTTC
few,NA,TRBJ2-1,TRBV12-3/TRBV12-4,CASSFLLRDYNEQFF,TGTGCCAGCAGTTTTTTGCTCCGGGACTACAATGAGCAGTTCTTC
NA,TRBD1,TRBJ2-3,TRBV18,CASSPDRPNTDTQYF,TGTGCCAGCTCACCGGACAGGCCAAACACAGATACGCAGTATTTT
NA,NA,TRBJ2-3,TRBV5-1,CASSGDFRAQYF,TGCGCCAGCAGCGGGGACTTTAGGGCGCAGTATTTT
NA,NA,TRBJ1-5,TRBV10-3,CAIRVGKGNQPQHF,TGTGCCATCAGGGTCGGGAAAGGCAATCAGCCCCAGCATTTT
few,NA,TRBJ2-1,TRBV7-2,CASSPQEFIYNEQFF,TGTGCCAGCAGTCCCCAGGAGTTTATCTACAATGAGCAGTTCTTC
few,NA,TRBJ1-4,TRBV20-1,CSGRDNEKLFF,TGCAGTGGTAGGGATAATGAAAAACTGTTTTTT
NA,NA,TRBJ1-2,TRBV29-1,CSVQRGSGYTF,TGCAGCGTTCAACGGGGATCTGGCTACACCTTC
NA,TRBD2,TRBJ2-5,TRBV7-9,CASSLAGTSGEAQYF,TGTGCCAGCAGCTTAGCCGGGACTAGCGGAGAGGCCCAGTACTTC
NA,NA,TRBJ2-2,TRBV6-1,CASYGGDNTGELFF,TGTGCCAGCTATGGAGGGGATAACACCGGGGAGCTGTTTTTT
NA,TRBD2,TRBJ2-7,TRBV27,CASSLRQAGPQYF,TGTGCCAGCAGCCTCAGGCAAGCGGGACCCCAGTACTTC
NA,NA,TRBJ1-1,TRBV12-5,CASGLGSQGGEAFF,TGTGCTAGTGGTTTGGGTAGCCAGGGCGGGGAGGCTTTCTTT
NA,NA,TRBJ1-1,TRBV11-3,CASSFQGRNAAFF,TGTGCCAGCAGCTTTCAAGGGCGTAACGCAGCTTTCTTT
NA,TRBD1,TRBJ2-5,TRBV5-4,CASSLRQGMYQETQYF,TGTGCCAGCAGCTTGAGACAGGGGATGTACCAAGAGACCCAGTACTTC
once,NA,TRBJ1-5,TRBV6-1,CASSWDGKGNQPQHF,TGTGCCAGCAGTTGGGACGGTAAAGGCAATCAGCCCCAGCATTTT
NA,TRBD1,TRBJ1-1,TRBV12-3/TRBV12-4,CASRGTGAEAFF,TGTGCCAGCAGAGGGACAGGGGCTGAAGCTTTCTTT
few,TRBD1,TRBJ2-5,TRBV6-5,CASSYARDREETQYF,TGTGCCAGCAGTTACGCCCGTGACAGGGAAGAGACCCAGTACTTC
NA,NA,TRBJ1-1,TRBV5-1,CASSFLIGNIRRGDTEAFF,TGCGCCAGCAGCTTTCTTATCGGGAACATAAGAAGGGGGGACACTGAAGCTTTCTTT
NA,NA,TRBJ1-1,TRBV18,CASSLRGAGAEAFF,TGTGCCAGCTCACTCAGGGGCGCAGGGGCTGAAGCTTTCTTT
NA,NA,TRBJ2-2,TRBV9,CASSVDTGTGELFF,TGTGCCAGCAGCGTAGACACGGGGACCGGGGAGCTGTTTTTT
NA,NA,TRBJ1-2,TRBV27,CASSLKGSGYTF,TGTGCCAGCAGTTTGAAAGGATCGGGCTACACCTTC
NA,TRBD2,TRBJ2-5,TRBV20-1,CSAWTSGTETQYF,TGCAGTGCTTGGACTAGCGGGACTGAGACCCAGTACTTC
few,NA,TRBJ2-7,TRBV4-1,CASSQERGSLYEQYF,TGCGCCAGCAGCCAAGAACGGGGCAGCCTCTACGAGCAGTACTTC
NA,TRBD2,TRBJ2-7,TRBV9,CASSPEAGDTYEQYF,TGTGCCAGCAGCCCCGAAGCGGGGGACACCTACGAGCAGTACTTC
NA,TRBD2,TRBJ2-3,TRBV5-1,CASSPGTSGTSGTQYF,TGCGCCAGCAGCCCTGGCACTAGCGGGACCTCTGGGACGCAGTATTTT
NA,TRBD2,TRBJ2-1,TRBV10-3,CAISPGLEQFF,TGTGCCATCAGCCCGGGACTAGAGCAGTTCTTC
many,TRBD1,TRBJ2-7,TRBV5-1,CASSLVTGKSYEQYF,TGCGCCAGCAGCTTGGTGACAGGGAAATCCTACGAGCAGTACTTC
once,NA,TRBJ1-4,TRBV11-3,CASSLVSGDYYRNSEKLFF,TGTGCCAGCAGCTTAGTTTCTGGAGATTATTACAGAAACAGTGAAAAACTGTTTTTT
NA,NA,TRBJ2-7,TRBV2,CASDTSPGPPYF,TGTGCCAGTGATACCAGCCCAGGGCCTCCGTACTTC
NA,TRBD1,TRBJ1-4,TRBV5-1,CASSPSTGDTNEKRFF,TGCGCCAGCAGCCCATCGACAGGGGATACTAATGAAAAACGGTTTTTT
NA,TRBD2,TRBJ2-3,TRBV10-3,CAISEASGGRTDTQYF,TGTGCCATCAGTGAAGCTAGCGGGGGTAGAACAGATACGCAGTATTTT
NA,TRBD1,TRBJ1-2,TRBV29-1,CSVEDLHLGTGGTLNYGYTF,TGCAGCGTTGAAGATCTGCATCTTGGGACAGGGGGCACCCTGAACTATGGCTACACCTTC
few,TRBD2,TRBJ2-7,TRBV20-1,CSARDQGSGRAREQYF,TGCAGTGCTAGAGATCAAGGTAGCGGGAGGGCGAGGGAGCAGTACTTC
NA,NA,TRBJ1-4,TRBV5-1,CASSPEVQGYNEKLFF,TGCGCCAGCAGCCCAGAGGTGCAGGGGTACAATGAAAAACTGTTTTTT
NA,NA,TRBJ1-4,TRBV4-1,CASSQVFQVNEKLFF,TGCGCCAGCAGCCAAGTTTTCCAGGTTAATGAAAAACTGTTTTTT
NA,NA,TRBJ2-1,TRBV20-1,CSSQPTGLRANEQFF,TGCAGTTCCCAACCTACGGGACTGCGGGCCAATGAGCAGTTCTTC
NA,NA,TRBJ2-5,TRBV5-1,CASRVAGTIETQYF,TGCGCCAGCAGGGTCGCAGGGACGATTGAGACCCAGTACTTC
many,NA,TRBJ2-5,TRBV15,CATSRDSEETQYF,TGTGCCACCAGCAGAGATTCGGAAGAGACCCAGTACTTC
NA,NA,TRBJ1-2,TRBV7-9,CASSSSLAEVYGYTF,TGTGCCAGCAGCTCGTCTTTAGCGGAGGTCTATGGCTACACCTTC
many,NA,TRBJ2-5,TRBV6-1,CASSLQRSYQETQYF,TGTGCCAGCAGTTTACAGCGGTCGTACCAAGAGACCCAGTACTTC
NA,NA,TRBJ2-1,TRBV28,CASSLQSPNEQFF,TGTGCCAGCAGTCTACAGTCACCGAATGAGCAGTTCTTC
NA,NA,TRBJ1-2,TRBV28,CASSVYGGRPDNYTF,TGTGCCAGCAGCGTTTACGGTGGGCGGCCTGATAACTACACCTTC
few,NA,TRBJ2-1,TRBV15,CATSTDRTYNEQFF,TGTGCCACCAGCACGGACAGAACCTACAATGAGCAGTTCTTC
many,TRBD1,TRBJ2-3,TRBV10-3,CAISLPGTGEDTQYF,TGTGCCATCAGCCTACCCGGGACAGGGGAAGATACGCAGTATTTT
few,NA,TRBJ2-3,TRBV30,CAWSVGGLLPDTQYF,TGTGCCTGGAGTGTAGGCGGACTTCTACCAGATACGCAGTATTTT